The 2 T cell receptor beta chains listed next were all sequenced from one sample in a study of blood T cell repertoires in COVID-19 (dated by TCRdb to the early 2020s). Library prep was done by the immunoSEQ multiplex PCR assay. Imported from immuneACCESS, the table was reduced by TCRdb to in-frame sequences with V and J called. These copies leave out some clones; in studies compared against another copy, an unresolved V gene accounts for under half, and the cause of the remainder is not known. The sample data list 55,000 to 90,000 clones, and 91% of these were observed just once. The ten biggest clones cover around 13% of the sample. Source material: peripheral blood. The receptors derive from a human donor with active COVID-19. The donor label of this sample is uncertain.

This rearrangement joins TRBV9 to TRBJ2-1; 9 bases are shared with TRBD2. After removal of 4 bases from V and 3 bases from J, the junction contained 5 bases not matched to a gene. The germline CDR1 and CDR2 sequences are SGDLS and YYNGEE. The CDR3 length is 15 residues. CDR3 loop: CASSQISGGYNEQFF. In DNA form, the CDR3 reads TGTGCCAGCAGCCAGATTAGCGGGGGCTACAATGAGCAGTTCTTC.

This chain links TRBV19 with TRBJ2-2, with 12 bases that match TRBD2. The V segment lost 8 bases and the J segment 7 bases; nucleotides outside the gene matches: 5. This CDR3 is 14 amino acids long. The germline V gene has CDR1 LNHDA and CDR2 SQIVND (reference sequence). This CDR3 is CASSGLAGNGELFF. The CDR3 DNA is TGTGCCAGTTCAGGACTAGCGGGAAACGGGGAGCTGTTTTTT.